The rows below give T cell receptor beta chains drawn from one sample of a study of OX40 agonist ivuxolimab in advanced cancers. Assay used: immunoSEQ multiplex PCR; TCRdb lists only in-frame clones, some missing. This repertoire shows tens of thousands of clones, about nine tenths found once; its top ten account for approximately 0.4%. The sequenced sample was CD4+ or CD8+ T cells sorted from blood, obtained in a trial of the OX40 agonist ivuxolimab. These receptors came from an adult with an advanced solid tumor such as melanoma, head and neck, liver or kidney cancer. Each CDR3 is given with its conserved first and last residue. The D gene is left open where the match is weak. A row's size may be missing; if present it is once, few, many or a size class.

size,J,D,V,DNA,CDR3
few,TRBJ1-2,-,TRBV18,TGTGCCAGCTCACCGGGCGCCGGGGAGAACTATGGCTACACCTTC,CASSPGAGENYGYTF
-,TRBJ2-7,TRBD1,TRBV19,TGTGCCAGTAGTACTAGTGGGCAGGGGGCTGGCGAGCAGTACTTC,CASSTSGQGAGEQYF
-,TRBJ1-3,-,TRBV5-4,TGTGCCAGCAGCCCGGGGGGGAATTCTGGAAACACCATATATTTT,CASSPGGNSGNTIYF
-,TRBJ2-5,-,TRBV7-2,TGTGCCAGCAGCTCTCAGGGCCACCGTTGGGGTAGCGGAGACCAGTACTTC,CASSSQGHRWGSGDQYF
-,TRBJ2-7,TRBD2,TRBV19,TGTGCCAGTAGTACCCCCCCAGCGGGGCTGGGCGAGCAGTACTTC,CASSTPPAGLGEQYF
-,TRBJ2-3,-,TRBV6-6,TGTGCCAGCGTCAGGGTACGAACAGATACGCAGTATTTT,CASVRVRTDTQYF
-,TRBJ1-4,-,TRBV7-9,TGTGCCAGCAGCTTAGCCACATCGGGCTTATCGGGGGAAAAACTGTTTTTT,CASSLATSGLSGEKLFF
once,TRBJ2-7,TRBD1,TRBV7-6,TGTGCCAGCAGCTTAACATACCGGGACAGGGCCTACGAGCAGTACTTC,CASSLTYRDRAYEQYF
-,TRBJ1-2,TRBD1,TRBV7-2,TGTGCCAGCAGCCCGGACCAGGGGGCCAAGGGCTACACCTTC,CASSPDQGAKGYTF
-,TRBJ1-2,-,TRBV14,TGTGCCAGCAGCCAAGAAGGACGCCTACTCTATGGCTACACCTTC,CASSQEGRLLYGYTF
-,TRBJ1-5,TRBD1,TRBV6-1,TGTGCCAGCTCTGTTGGGAAGGGGGCGAATCAGCCCCAGCATTTT,CASSVGKGANQPQHF
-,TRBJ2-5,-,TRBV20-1,TGCAGTGCTAGACCTCAAGAGACCCAGTACTTC,CSARPQETQYF
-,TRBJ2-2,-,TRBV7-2,TGTGCCAGCAGCTCCCCCGCCGGGGGGAACACCGGGGAGCTGTTTTTT,CASSSPAGGNTGELFF
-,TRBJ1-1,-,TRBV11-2,TGTGCCAGCAGCTTTAAAGGGGGGAACACTGAAGCTTTCTTT,CASSFKGGNTEAFF
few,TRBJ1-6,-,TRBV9,TGTGCCAGCAGCCCCGGTGTTAATTCACCCCTCCACTTT,CASSPGVNSPLHF
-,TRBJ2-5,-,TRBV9,TGTGCCAGCAGCGTAGCGGGGGCGGAGACCCAGTACTTC,CASSVAGAETQYF
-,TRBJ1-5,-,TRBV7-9,TGTGCCAGCAGCTTCGGGGGTTTTGGCAATCAGCCCCAGCATTTT,CASSFGGFGNQPQHF
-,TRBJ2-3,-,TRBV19,TGTGCCAGTAGTACGGCGGCAAGAACAGATACGCAGTATTTT,CASSTAARTDTQYF
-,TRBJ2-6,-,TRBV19,TGTGCCAGTAGTATAACACGGCCGTCTGGGGCCAACGTCCTGACTTTC,CASSITRPSGANVLTF
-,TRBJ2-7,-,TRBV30,TGTGCCTGGAGTAAGGTCAGGACCACCTACGAGCAGTACTTC,CAWSKVRTTYEQYF
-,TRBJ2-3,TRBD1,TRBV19,TGTGCCAGTAGTGTGGGACAGGGGGTGGGCACAGATACGCAGTATTTT,CASSVGQGVGTDTQYF
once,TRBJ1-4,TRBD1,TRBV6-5,TGTGCCAGCAGTCCAGGGGGGCTAGTCGAAAAACTGTTTTTT,CASSPGGLVEKLFF
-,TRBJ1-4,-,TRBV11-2,TGTGCCAGCAGCACCGCAGGGCGAGGGGTTGAAAAACTGTTTTTT,CASSTAGRGVEKLFF
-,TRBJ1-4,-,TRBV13,TGTGCCAGCAGCTTAGACGGCGGCCATGAAAAACTGTTTTTT,CASSLDGGHEKLFF
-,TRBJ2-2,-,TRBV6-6,TGTGCCAGCAGTTATGGGCAGGGGAAGACCGGGGAGCTGTTTTTT,CASSYGQGKTGELFF
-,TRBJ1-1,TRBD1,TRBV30,TGTGCCTGGACAACAGGGGGCATATCGAACACTGAAGCTTTCTTT,CAWTTGGISNTEAFF
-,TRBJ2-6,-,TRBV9,TGTGCCAGCAGCGTAGACAGGGAAGCTGGGGCCAACGTCCTGACTTTC,CASSVDREAGANVLTF
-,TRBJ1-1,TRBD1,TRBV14,TGTGCCAGCAGCCAAGGGACAGGGAAAGCTTTCTTT,CASSQGTGKAFF
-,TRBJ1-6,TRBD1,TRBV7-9,TGTGCCAGCAGCCTGACAGGGTTTGATTCACCCCTCCACTTT,CASSLTGFDSPLHF
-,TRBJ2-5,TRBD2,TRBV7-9,TGTGCCAGCAGCCACGCGGCTGGACTAGCGGGGGAGACCCAGTACTTC,CASSHAAGLAGETQYF
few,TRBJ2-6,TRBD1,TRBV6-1,TGTGCCAGCAGTGGGCCACCCGGGACAGGGCGCTCTGGGGCCAACGTCCTGACTTTC,CASSGPPGTGRSGANVLTF
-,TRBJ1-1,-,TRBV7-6,TGTGCCAGCAGCCCCAGGACAGACACTGAAGCTTTCTTT,CASSPRTDTEAFF
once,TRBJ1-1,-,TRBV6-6,TGTGCCAGCAGCCCGGGACAGAACACTGAAGCTTTCTTT,CASSPGQNTEAFF
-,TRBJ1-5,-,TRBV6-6,TGTGCCAGCAGTACCCCAGGGGACGGGCAGCCCCAGCATTTT,CASSTPGDGQPQHF
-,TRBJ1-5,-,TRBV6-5,TGTGCCAGCAGTTACGGCAGGGGCCGCAATCAGCCCCAGCATTTT,CASSYGRGRNQPQHF
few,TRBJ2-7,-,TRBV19,TGTGCCAGTAGCACCAGCTGGGGGGAAGGCGAGCAGTACTTC,CASSTSWGEGEQYF
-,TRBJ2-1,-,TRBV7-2,TGTGCCAGCACCGTTGACATAGGCTCCTACAATGAGCAGTTCTTC,CASTVDIGSYNEQFF
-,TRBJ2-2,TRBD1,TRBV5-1,TGCGCCAGCAGCCCTCGGGGACAGGGGGGGACCGGGGAGCTGTTTTTT,CASSPRGQGGTGELFF
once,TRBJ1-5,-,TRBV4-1,TGCGCCAGCAGCCAAGATGGGAGGGGGAATCAGCCCCAGCATTTT,CASSQDGRGNQPQHF
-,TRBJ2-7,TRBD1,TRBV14,TGTGCCAGCAGCCCAATGACAGGGTATGCCTACGAGCAGTACTTC,CASSPMTGYAYEQYF
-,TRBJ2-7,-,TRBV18,TGTGCCAGCTCACCCGGGACAACTACCTACGAGCAGTACTTC,CASSPGTTTYEQYF
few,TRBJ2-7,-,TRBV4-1,TGCGCCAGCAGCCAAGATCTCGGCGGGTACAGCTCCTACGAGCAGTACTTC,CASSQDLGGYSSYEQYF
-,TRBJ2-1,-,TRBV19,TGTGCCAGTAGTATGGAACAGGGCCCTTTCTACAATGAGCAGTTCTTC,CASSMEQGPFYNEQFF
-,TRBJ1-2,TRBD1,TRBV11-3,TGTGCCAGCAGCTTGGAGACAGGGGTTCTGCGGGGCTACACCTTC,CASSLETGVLRGYTF
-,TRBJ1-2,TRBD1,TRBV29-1,TGCAGCACCAGGGACAGACTCTATGGCTACACCTTC,CSTRDRLYGYTF
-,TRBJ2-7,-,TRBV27,TGTGCCAGCAGTTTCGGTGGGTACGAGCAGTACTTC,CASSFGGYEQYF
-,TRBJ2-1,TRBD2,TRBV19,TGTGCCAGTAGTATATACCTAGCGGGGGGGCCCTACAATGAGCAGTTCTTC,CASSIYLAGGPYNEQFF
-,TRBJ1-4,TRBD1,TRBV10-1,TGCGCCAGCAGGGAGGAGCAGAGGACAGGAAATGAAAAACTGTTTTTT,CASREEQRTGNEKLFF
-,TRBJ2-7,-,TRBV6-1,TGTGCCAGCAGTGCCACACGGTACGAGCAGTACTTC,CASSATRYEQYF
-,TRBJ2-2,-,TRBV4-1,TGCGCCAGCAGCCAAATCGGACGGGGGCCGCCCGCCGGGGAGCTGTTTTTT,CASSQIGRGPPAGELFF
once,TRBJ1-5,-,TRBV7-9,TGTGCCAGCAGCCATGATGGGGGACCAAATCAGCCCCAGCATTTT,CASSHDGGPNQPQHF
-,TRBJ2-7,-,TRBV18,TGTGCCAGCTCACAGGGCGGCTACGAGCAGTACTTC,CASSQGGYEQYF
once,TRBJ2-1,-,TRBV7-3,TGTGCCAGCAGCTTAAATAGGGCGGGGACCTATGAGCAGTTCTTC,CASSLNRAGTYEQFF
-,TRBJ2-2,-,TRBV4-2,TGTGCCAGCAGCCTGCACAGGGCAACAAATAGCGGACCTAGAAAAGCGAACACCGGGGAGCTGTTTTTT,CASSLHRATNSGPRKANTGELFF